Listed below are T cell receptor beta chains from one sample, sequenced in a study of T cell responses to AZD1222 COVID-19 vaccine. Here immunoSEQ multiplex PCR was the method, and the copy in TCRdb shows in-frame clones only, minus some. The sample holds about 140,000 clones, 70% to 90% seen once. Sequencing used peripheral blood, obtained on day 0 of AZD1222 vaccination. Receptor source: an adult in good health. Both conserved end residues are part of each CDR3. Each record gives: clone size, V gene, J gene, D gene, CDR3 protein, CDR3 DNA. D genes are given only for firm matches. Clone size is stated in some rows and not others, as once, few, many or a class when expanded.

>.|TRBV6-5|TRBJ1-3|.
CASSYSEGVGNTIYF
TGTGCCAGCAGTTACTCGGAGGGTGTCGGAAACACCATATATTTT
>.|TRBV6-5|TRBJ1-1|.
CASSYSSRINTEAFF
TGTGCCAGCAGTTACTCGAGCAGGATCAACACTGAAGCTTTCTTT
>once|TRBV3-1/TRBV3-2|TRBJ1-1|.
CASSQTNTEAFF
TGTGCCAGCAGCCAGACGAACACTGAAGCTTTCTTT
>.|TRBV6-5|TRBJ2-1|.
CASGGRPIYNEQFF
TGTGCCAGCGGGGGTCGGCCCATTTACAATGAGCAGTTCTTC
>.|TRBV10-1|TRBJ2-3|.
CASSELTSTDTQYF
TGCGCCAGCAGTGAGTTGACTAGCACAGATACGCAGTATTTT
>.|TRBV6-5|TRBJ2-5|TRBD2
CASTKRGSETQYF
TGTGCCAGCACGAAACGCGGGAGCGAGACCCAGTACTTC
>.|TRBV4-1|TRBJ2-2|.
CASRTGLTGELFF
TGCGCCAGCAGGACAGGACTCACCGGGGAGCTGTTTTTT
>few|TRBV30|TRBJ2-3|.
CAWSQAVSRSPQYF
TGTGCCTGGAGCCAAGCCGTGTCCAGATCTCCGCAGTATTTT
>.|TRBV19|TRBJ1-2|TRBD1
CASSSQGAGYGYTF
TGTGCCAGTAGTTCCCAGGGGGCAGGCTATGGCTACACCTTC
>.|TRBV5-1|TRBJ1-1|.
CASARKGDITEAFF
TGCGCCAGCGCCCGTAAAGGCGATATAACTGAAGCTTTCTTT
>.|TRBV28|TRBJ2-7|TRBD2
CASSTSGGVYEQYF
TGTGCCAGCAGTACTAGCGGGGGGGTCTACGAGCAGTACTTC